This T cell receptor (beta chain) was identified during a study of a mutant IDH1 vaccine in newly diagnosed glioma. Overall study context: Eight vaccinations went to patients in weeks 1, 3, 5, 7, 11, 15, 19, 23.

Produced via immunoSEQ multiplex PCR; TCRdb's table is partial and in-frame only. In the table there are about 54,000 clones, approximately 81% of which are singletons. Germline CDR1 and CDR2: LNHDA and SQIVND (reference sequence). J lost 4 bases, V lost 9 bases, and 13 bases had no gene match. The CDR3 is 16 residues long. A word on this clone: Its antigen remains unknown.

Indicated time point: week 5, during vaccination. A single vaccine dose contained 300 ug of mutant IDH1 20-mer peptide, and topical imiquimod was used with it. Study results and limitations: It was around 93% of patients that developed vaccine-induced immune responses. With respect to changes in top peripheral T cell clonotypes, pseudoprogression seemed unrelated.

The clonotype originates from a man younger than 40 with glioma. The chain has TRBV19 and TRBJ2-4, with TRBD2 identical over 9 bases. The sequencing used PBMCs, collected from a glioma patient whose treatment included an IDH1 peptide vaccine. The CDR3 nucleotides are TGTGCCAGCAATACCCCGTCTAGCGGGGTAAAAAACATTCAGTACTTC. It translates to CASNTPSSGVKNIQYF.